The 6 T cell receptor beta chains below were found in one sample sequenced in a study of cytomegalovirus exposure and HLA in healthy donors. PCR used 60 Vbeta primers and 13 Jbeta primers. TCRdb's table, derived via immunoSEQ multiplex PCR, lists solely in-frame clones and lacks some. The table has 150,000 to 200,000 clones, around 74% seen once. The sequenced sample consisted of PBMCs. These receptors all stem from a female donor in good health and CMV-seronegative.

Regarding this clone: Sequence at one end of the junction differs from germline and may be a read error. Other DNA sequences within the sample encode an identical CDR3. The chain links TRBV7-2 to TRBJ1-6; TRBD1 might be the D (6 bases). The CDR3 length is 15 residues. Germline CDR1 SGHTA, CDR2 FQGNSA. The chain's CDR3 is CASSLAYRVDSPLHF. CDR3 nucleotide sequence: TGTGCCAGCAGCTTAGCTTACAGGGTTGATTCCCCCCTCCACTTT.

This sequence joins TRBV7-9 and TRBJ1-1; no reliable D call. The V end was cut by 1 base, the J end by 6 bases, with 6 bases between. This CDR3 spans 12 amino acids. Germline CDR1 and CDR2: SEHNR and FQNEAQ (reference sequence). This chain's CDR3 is CASSLGGAEAFF. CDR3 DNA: TGTGCCAGCAGCTTAGGTGGAGCTGAAGCTTTCTTT.

The CDR3 DNA is TGTGCCAGCTCCCTTAGTCACCAAGAGACCCAGTACTTC. It yields the protein CASSLSHQETQYF. The chain couples TRBV6-5 to TRBJ2-5; D not certain. V was cut by 8 bases and J by 0 bases, with 10 bases left in between. The germline V gene has CDR1 MNHEY and CDR2 SVGAGI. The CDR3 consists of 13 residues.

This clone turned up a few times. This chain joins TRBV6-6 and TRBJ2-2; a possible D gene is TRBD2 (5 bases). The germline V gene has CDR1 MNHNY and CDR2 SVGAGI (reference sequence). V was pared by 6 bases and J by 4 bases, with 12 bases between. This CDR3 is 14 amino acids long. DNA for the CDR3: TGTGCCAGCAGCACCCTAGGGAGCACCGGGGAGCTGTTTTTT. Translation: CASSTLGSTGELFF.

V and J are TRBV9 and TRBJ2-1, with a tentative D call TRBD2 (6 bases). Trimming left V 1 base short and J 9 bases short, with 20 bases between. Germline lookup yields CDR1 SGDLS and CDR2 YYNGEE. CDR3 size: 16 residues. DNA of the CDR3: TGTGCCAGCAGCGTAATACCCGGGAGCCCCGGTGGTGAGCAGTTCTTC. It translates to CASSVIPGSPGGEQFF.

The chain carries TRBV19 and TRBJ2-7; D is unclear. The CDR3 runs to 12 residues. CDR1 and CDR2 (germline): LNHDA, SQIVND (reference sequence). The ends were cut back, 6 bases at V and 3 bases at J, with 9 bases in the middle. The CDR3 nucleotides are TGTGCCAGTAGCGAACAGAGCTACGAGCAGTACTTC. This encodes CASSEQSYEQYF.